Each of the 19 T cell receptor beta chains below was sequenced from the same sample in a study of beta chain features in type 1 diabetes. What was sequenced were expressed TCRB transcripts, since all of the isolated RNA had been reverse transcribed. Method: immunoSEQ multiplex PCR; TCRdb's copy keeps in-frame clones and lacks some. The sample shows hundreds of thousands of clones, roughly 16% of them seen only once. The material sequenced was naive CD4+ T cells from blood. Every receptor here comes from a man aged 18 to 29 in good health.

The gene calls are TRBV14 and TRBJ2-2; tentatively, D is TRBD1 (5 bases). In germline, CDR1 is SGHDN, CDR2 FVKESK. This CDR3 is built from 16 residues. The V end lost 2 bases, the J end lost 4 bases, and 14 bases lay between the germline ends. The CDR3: CASSQNRVGVTGELFF. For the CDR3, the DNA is TGTGCCAGCAGCCAAAACCGGGTAGGGGTCACCGGGGAGCTGTTTTTT.

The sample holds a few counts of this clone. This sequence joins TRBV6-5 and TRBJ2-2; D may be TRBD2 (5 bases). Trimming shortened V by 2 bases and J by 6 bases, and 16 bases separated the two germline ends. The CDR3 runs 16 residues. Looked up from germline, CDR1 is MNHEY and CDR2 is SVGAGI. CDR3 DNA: TGTGCCAGCAGTTACGGGAGCCCGTTGAGGGCCGGGGAGCTGTTTTTT. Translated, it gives CASSYGSPLRAGELFF.

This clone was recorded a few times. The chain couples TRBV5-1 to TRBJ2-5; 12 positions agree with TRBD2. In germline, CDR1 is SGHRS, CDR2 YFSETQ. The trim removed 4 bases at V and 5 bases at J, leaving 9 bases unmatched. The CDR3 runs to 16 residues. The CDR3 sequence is CASSLLAGGLGETQYF. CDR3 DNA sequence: TGCGCCAGCAGCCTCCTAGCGGGAGGGCTGGGGGAGACCCAGTACTTC.

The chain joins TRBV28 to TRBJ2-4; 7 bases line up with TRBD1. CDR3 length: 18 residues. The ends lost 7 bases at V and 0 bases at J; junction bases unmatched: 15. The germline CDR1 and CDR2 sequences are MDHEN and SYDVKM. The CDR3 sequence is CASTMTGQTSVAKNIQYF. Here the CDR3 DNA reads TGTGCCAGCACAATGACGGGACAGACTTCCGTAGCCAAAAACATTCAGTACTTC.

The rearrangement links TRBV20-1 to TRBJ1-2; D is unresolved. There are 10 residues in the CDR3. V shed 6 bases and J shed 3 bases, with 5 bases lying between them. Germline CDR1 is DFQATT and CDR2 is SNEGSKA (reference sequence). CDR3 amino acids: CSAEDYGYTF. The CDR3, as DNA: TGCAGTGCCGAGGACTATGGCTACACCTTC.

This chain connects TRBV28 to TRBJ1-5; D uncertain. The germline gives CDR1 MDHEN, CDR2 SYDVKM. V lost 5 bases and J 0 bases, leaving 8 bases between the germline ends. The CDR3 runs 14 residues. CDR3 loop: CASSPADSNQPQHF. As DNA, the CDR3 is TGTGCCAGCAGTCCCGCGGATAGCAATCAGCCCCAGCATTTT.

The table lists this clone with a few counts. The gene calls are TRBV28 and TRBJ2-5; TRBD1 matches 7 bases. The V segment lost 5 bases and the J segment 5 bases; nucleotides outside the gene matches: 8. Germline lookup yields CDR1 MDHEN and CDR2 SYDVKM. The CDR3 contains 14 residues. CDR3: CASSDQGVGETQYF. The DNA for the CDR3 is TGTGCCAGCAGTGACCAGGGGGTAGGGGAGACCCAGTACTTC. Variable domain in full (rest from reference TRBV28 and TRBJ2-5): DVKVTQSSRYLVKRTGEKVFLECVQDMDHENMFWYRQDPGLGLRLIYFSYDVKMKEKGDIPEGYSVSREKKERFSLILESASTNQTSMYLCASSDQGVGETQYFGPGTRLLVL.

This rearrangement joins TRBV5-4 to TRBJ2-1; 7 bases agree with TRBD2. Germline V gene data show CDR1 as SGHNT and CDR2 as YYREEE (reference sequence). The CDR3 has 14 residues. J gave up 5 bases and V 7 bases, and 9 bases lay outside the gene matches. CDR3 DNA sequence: TGTGCCAGCGAGGCGGGAGCGGCCCACAATGAGCAGTTCTTC. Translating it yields CASEAGAAHNEQFF. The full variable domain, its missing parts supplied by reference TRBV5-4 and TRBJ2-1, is ETGVTQSPTHLIKTRGQQVTLRCSSQSGHNTVSWYQQALGQGPQFIFQYYREEENGRGNFPPRFSGLQFPNYSSELNVNALELDDSALYLCASEAGAAHNEQFFGPGTRLTVL.

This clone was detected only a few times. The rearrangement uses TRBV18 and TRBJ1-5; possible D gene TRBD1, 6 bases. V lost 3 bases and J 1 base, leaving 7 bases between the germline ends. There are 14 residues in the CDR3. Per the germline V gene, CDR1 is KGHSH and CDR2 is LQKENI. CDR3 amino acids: CASSPGQSNQPQHF. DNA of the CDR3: TGTGCCAGCTCACCCGGACAGAGCAATCAGCCCCAGCATTTT.

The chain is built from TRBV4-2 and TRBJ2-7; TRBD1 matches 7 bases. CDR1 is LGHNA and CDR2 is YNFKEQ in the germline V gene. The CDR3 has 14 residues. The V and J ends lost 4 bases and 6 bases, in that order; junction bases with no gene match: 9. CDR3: CASSRPDRDPEQYF. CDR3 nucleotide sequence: TGTGCCAGCAGCCGGCCCGACAGGGATCCCGAGCAGTACTTC.

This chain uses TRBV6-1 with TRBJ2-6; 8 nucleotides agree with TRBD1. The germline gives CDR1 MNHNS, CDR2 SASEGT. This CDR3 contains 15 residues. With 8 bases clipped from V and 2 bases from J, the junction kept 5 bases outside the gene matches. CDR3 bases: TGTGCCAGCGACACAGGGGGAGCTGGGGCCAACGTCCTGACTTTC. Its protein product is CASDTGGAGANVLTF.

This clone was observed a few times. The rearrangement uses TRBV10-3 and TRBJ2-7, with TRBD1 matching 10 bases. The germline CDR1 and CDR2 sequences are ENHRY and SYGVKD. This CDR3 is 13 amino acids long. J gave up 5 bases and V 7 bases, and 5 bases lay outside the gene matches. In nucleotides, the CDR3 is TGTGCCATCAAGGGACAGGGGATGCACGAGCAGTACTTC. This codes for CAIKGQGMHEQYF.

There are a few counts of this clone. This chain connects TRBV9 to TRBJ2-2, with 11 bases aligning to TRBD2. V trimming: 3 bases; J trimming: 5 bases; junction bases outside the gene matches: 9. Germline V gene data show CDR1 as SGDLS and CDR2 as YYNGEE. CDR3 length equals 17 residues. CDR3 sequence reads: CASSALAGGPGTGELFF. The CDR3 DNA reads TGTGCCAGCAGCGCTCTAGCGGGGGGCCCAGGTACCGGGGAGCTGTTTTTT.

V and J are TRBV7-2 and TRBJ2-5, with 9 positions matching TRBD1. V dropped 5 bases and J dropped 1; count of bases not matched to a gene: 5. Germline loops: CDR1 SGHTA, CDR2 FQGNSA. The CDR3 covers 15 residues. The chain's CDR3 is CASSPGQGLQETQYF. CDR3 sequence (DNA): TGTGCCAGCAGCCCGGGACAGGGACTCCAAGAGACCCAGTACTTC.

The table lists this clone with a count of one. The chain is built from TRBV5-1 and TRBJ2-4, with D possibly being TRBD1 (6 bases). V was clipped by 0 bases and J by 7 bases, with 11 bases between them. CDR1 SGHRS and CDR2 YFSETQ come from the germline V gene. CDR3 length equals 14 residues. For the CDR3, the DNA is TGCGCCAGCAGCTTGGTGGGACAAGTTAACATTCAGTACTTC. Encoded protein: CASSLVGQVNIQYF.

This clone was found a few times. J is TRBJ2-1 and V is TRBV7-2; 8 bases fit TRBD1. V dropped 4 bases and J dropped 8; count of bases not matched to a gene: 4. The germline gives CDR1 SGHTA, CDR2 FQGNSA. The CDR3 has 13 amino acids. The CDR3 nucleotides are TGTGCCAGCAGCTCGCTACAGGGGGATGAGCAGTTCTTC. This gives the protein CASSSLQGDEQFF.

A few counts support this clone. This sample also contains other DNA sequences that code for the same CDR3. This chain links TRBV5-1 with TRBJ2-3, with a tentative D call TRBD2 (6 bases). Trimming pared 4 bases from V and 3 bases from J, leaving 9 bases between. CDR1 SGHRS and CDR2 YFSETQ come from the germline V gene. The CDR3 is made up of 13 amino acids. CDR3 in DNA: TGCGCCAGCAGCCCCGGGACTACAGATACGCAGTATTTT. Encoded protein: CASSPGTTDTQYF.

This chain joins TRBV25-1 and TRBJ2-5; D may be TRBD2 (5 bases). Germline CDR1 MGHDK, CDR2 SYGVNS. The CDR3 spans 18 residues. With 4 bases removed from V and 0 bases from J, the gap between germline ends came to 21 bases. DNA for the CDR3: TGTGCCAGCAGTGGCTCACTAGGCGGAGGAAAGAACCAAGAGACCCAGTACTTC. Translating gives CASSGSLGGGKNQETQYF.

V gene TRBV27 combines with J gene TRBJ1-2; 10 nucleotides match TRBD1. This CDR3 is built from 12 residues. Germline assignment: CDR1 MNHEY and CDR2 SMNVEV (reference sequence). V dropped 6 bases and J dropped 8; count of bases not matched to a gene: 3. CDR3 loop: CASRGTGEGYTF. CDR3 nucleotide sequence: TGTGCCAGCAGGGGGACAGGGGAGGGCTACACCTTC.